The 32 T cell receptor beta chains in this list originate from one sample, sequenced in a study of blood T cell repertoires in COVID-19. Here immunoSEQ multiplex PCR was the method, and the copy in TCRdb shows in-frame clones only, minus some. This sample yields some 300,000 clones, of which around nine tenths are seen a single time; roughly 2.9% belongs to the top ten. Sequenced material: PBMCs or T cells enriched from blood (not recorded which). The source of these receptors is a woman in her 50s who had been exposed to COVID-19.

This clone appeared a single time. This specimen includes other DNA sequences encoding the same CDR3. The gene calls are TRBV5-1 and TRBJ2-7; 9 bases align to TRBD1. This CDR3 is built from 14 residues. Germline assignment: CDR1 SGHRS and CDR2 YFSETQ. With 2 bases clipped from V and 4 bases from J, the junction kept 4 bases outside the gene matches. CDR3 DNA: TGCGCCAGCAGCTTCGGGACAGGGTTATACGAGCAGTACTTC. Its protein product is CASSFGTGLYEQYF.

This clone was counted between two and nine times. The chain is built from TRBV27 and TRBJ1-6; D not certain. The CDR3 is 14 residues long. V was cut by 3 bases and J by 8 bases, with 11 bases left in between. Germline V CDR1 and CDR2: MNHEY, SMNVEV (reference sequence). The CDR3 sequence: CASSFPDTDSPLHF. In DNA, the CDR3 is TGTGCCAGCAGTTTTCCCGACACAGATTCACCCCTCCACTTT.

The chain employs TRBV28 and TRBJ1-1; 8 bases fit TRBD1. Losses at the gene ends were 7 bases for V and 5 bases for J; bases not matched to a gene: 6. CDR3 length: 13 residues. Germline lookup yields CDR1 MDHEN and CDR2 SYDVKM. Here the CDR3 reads CASTKTGATEAFF. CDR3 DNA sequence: TGTGCCAGCACTAAGACAGGGGCGACTGAAGCTTTCTTT.

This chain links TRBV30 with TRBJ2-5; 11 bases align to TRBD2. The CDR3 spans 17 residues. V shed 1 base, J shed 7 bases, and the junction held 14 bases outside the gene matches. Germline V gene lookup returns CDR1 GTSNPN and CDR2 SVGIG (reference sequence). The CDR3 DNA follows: TGTGCCTGGAGTGCTACCAGGACTAGCGGGCCCCAGGGGACCCAGTACTTC. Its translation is CAWSATRTSGPQGTQYF.

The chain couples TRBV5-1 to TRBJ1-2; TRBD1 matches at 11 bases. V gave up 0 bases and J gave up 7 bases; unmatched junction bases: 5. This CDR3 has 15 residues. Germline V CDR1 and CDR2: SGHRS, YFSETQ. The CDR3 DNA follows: TGCGCCAGCAGCTTGGAGCCGGGACAGGGGGTTGGCTACACCTTC. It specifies CASSLEPGQGVGYTF.

The CDR3 protein is CASSGVLVSEQFF. As DNA, the CDR3 is TGTGCCAGCTCCGGGGTTCTCGTCAGTGAGCAGTTCTTC. V usage is TRBV5-4 and J usage is TRBJ2-1, with D tentatively TRBD2 (5 bases). The CDR3 consists of 13 residues. The germline V gene has CDR1 SGHNT and CDR2 YYREEE (reference sequence). V shed 7 bases and J shed 9 bases, with 17 bases lying between them.

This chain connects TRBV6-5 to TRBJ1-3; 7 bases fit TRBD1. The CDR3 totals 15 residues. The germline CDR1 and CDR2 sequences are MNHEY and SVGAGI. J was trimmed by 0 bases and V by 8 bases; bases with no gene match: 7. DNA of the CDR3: TGTGCCAGCGGGGAGACAGGGTACTCTGGAAACACCATATATTTT. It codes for CASGETGYSGNTIYF.

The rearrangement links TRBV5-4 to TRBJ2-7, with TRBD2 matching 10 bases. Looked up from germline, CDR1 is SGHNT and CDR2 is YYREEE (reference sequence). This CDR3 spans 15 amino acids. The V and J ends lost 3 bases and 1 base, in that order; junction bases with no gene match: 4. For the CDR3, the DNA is TGTGCCAGCAGCTCCAAGCGGGGGGGGTCCTACGAGCAGTACTTC. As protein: CASSSKRGGSYEQYF.

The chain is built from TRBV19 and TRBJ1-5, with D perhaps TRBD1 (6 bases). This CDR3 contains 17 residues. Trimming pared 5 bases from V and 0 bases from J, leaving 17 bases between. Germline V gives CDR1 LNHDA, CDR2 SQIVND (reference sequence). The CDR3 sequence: CASSPQGGRDSNQPQHF. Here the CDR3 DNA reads TGTGCCAGTAGTCCACAAGGGGGACGGGATAGCAATCAGCCCCAGCATTTT. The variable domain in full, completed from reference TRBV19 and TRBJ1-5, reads DGGITQSPKYLFRKEGQNVTLSCEQNLNHDAMYWYRQDPGQGLRLIYYSQIVNDFQKGDIAEGYSVSREKKESFPLTVTSAQKNPTAFYLCASSPQGGRDSNQPQHFGDGTRLSIL.

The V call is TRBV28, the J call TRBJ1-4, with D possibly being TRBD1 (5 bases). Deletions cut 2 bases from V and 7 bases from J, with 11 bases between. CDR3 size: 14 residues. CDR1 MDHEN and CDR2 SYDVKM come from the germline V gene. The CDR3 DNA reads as TGTGCCAGCAGTTTAGTCAGGGTCGGTGAAAAACTGTTTTTT. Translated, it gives CASSLVRVGEKLFF.

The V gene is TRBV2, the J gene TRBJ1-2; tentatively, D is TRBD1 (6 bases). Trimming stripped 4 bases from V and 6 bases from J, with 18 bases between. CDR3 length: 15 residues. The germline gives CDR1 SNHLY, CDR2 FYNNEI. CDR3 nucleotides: TGTGCCAGCAGTGCCGGACAGTTCCAGGGAGATGGCTACACCTTC. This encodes CASSAGQFQGDGYTF.

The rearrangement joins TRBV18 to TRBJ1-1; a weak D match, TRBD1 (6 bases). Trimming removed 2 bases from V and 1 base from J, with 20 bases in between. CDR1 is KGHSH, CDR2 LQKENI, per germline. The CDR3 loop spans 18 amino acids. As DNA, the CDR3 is TGTGCCAGCTCACCAACTCTCACACAGGGTCGGGGGAACACTGAAGCTTTCTTT. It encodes CASSPTLTQGRGNTEAFF. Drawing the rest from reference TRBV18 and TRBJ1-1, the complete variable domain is NAGVMQNPRHLVRRRGQEARLRCSPMKGHSHVYWYRQLPEEGLKFMVYLQKENIIDESGMPKERFSAEFPKEGPSILRIQQVVRGDSAAYFCASSPTLTQGRGNTEAFFGQGTRLTVV.

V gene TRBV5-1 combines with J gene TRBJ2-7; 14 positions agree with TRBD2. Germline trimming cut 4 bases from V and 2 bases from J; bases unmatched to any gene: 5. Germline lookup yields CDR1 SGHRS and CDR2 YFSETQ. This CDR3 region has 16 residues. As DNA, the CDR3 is TGCGCCAGCAGCGAACGGACTAGCGGGGGGACCTACGAGCAGTACTTC. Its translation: CASSERTSGGTYEQYF.

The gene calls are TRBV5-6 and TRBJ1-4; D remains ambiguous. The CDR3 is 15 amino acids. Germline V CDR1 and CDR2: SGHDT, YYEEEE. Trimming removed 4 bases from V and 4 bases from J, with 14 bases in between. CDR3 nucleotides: TGTGCCAGCAGCGCTTACTCCCTATTTAATGAAAAACTGTTTTTT. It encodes CASSAYSLFNEKLFF.

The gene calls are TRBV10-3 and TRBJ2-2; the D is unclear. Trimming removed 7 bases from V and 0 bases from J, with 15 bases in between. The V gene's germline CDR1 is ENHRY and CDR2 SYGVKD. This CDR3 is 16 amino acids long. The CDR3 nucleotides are TGTGCCATCACGGAGTTTTTTTCCGCGAACACCGGGGAGCTGTTTTTT. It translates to CAITEFFSANTGELFF.

This CDR3 reads CASSLGDTAEKLFF. The CDR3 DNA reads as TGTGCCAGCAGCTTAGGGGACACCGCTGAAAAACTGTTTTTT. The chain joins TRBV7-9 to TRBJ1-4, with a weak D call TRBD1 (6 bases). The CDR3 has 14 amino acids. V dropped 1 base and J dropped 7 bases, with 10 bases sitting between them. CDR1 is SEHNR and CDR2 is FQNEAQ in the germline V gene (reference sequence).

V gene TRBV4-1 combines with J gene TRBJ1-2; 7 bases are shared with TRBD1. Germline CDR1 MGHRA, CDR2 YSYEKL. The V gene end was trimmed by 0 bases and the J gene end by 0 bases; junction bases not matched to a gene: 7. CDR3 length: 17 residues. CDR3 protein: CASSQDQIQGANYGYTF. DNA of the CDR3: TGCGCCAGCAGCCAAGATCAGATCCAGGGGGCTAACTATGGCTACACCTTC.

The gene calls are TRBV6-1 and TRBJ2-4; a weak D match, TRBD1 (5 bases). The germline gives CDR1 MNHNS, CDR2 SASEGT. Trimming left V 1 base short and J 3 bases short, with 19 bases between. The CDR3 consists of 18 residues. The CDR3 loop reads CASSEEPVPAGNKNIQYF. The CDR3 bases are TGTGCCAGCAGTGAAGAGCCTGTGCCGGCAGGGAACAAAAACATTCAGTACTTC.

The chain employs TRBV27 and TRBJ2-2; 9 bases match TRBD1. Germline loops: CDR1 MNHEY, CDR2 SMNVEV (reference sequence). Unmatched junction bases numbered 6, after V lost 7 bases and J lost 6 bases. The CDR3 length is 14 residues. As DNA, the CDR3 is TGTGCCAGCACCAGGGACAGGGCATCCGGGGAGCTGTTTTTT. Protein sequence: CASTRDRASGELFF.

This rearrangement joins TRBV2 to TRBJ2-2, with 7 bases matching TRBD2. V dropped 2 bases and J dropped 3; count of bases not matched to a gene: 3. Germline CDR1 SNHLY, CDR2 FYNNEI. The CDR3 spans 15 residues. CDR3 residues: CASSESGGDTGELFF. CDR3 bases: TGTGCCAGCAGTGAATCGGGGGGTGACACCGGGGAGCTGTTTTTT.

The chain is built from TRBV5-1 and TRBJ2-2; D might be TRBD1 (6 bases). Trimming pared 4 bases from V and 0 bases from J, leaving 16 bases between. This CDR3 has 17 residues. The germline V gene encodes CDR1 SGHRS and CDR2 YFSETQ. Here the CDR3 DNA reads TGCGCCAGCAGCGCAGCGGCCGGGACACCGAACACCGGGGAGCTGTTTTTT. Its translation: CASSAAAGTPNTGELFF.

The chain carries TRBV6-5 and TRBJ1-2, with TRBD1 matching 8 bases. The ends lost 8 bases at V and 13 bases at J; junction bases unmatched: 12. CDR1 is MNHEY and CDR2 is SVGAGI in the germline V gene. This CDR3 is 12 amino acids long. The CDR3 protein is CASFRTGSRPTF. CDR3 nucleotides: TGTGCCAGCTTTCGGACAGGGAGTAGGCCCACCTTC.

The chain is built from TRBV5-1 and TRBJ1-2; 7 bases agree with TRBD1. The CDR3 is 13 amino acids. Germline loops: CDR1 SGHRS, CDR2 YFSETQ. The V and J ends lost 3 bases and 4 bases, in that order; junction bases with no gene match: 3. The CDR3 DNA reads TGCGCCAGCAGCTATGGGACAGCCTATGGCTACACCTTC. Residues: CASSYGTAYGYTF.

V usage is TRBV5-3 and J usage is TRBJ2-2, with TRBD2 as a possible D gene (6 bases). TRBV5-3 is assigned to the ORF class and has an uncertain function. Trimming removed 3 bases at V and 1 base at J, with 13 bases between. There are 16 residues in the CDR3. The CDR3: CARSWDLLRNTGELFF. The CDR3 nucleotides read TGTGCCAGAAGCTGGGACTTACTCAGGAACACCGGGGAGCTGTTTTTT.

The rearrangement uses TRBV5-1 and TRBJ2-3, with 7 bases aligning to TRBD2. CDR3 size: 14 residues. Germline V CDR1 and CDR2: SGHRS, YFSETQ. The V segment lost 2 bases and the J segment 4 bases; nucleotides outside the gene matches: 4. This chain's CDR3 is CASSFQGGSDTQYF. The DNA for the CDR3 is TGCGCCAGCAGCTTCCAGGGAGGGTCAGATACGCAGTATTTT.

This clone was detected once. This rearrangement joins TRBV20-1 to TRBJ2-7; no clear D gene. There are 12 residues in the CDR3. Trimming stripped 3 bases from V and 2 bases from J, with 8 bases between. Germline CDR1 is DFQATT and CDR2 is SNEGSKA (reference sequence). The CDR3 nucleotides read TGCAGTGCTAGTCTGCAGACCTACGAGCAGTACTTC. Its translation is CSASLQTYEQYF.

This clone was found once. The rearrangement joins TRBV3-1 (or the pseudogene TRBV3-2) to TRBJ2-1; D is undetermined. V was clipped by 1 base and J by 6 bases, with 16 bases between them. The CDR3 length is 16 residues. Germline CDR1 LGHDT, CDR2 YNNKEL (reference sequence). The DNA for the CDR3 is TGTGCCAGCAGCCAAGTCGATATGCGGTCCATCAATGAGCAGTTCTTC. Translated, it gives CASSQVDMRSINEQFF.

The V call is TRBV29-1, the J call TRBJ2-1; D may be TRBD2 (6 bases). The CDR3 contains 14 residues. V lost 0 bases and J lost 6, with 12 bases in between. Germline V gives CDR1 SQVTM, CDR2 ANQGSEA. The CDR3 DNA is TGCAGCGTTGAAGAATCGCGGGGACGCAATGAGCAGTTCTTC. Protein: CSVEESRGRNEQFF.

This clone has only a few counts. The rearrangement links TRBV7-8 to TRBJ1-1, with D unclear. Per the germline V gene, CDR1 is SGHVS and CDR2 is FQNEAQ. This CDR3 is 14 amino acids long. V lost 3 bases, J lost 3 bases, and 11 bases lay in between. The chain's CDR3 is CASSLRTGDTEAFF. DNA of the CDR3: TGTGCCAGCAGCTTGAGGACGGGAGACACTGAAGCTTTCTTT.

CDR3 sequence (DNA): TGTGCCAGTAGTATAGGGGCAGGGCCTTTCCACCTCGAGACCTACGAGCAGTACTTC. This gives the protein CASSIGAGPFHLETYEQYF. The chain couples TRBV19 to TRBJ2-7, with TRBD1 as a possible D gene (5 bases). The CDR3 runs to 19 residues. The germline CDR1 and CDR2 sequences are LNHDA and SQIVND (reference sequence). Trimming pared 1 base from V and 2 bases from J, leaving 24 bases between.

The CDR3 bases are TGTGCCAGCAGGGGACTTGGAAACACCATATATTTT. It codes for CASRGLGNTIYF. The V call is TRBV12-3 or TRBV12-4, the J call TRBJ1-3; weak D call: TRBD1 (5 bases). The CDR3 sequence is 12 residues long. V was cut by 6 bases and J by 3 bases, with 6 bases left in between.

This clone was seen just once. Written as DNA, the CDR3 is TGTGCCAGTAGTACCCGGGGACAAAAACTCAATCAGCCCCAGCATTTT. It encodes CASSTRGQKLNQPQHF. The chain links TRBV19 to TRBJ1-5; D perhaps matches TRBD1 (6 bases). The CDR3 sequence is 16 residues long. V shed 4 bases and J shed 3 bases, with 16 bases lying between them. Germline V gene sequence: CDR1 LNHDA, CDR2 SQIVND (reference sequence).